This entry concerns a single TCR beta chain. The data derive from a study of cytomegalovirus exposure and HLA in healthy donors. This CDR3 has 15 residues. Germline lookup yields CDR1 MGHRA and CDR2 YSYEKL. Trimming took off 2 bases at V and 1 base at J, with 8 bases between the two ends. In the PCR, 60 Vbeta and 13 Jbeta primers were used. Produced via immunoSEQ multiplex PCR; TCRdb's table is partial and in-frame only. The repertoire holds some 240,000 clones, with around 90% as singletons. The sample consisted of PBMCs. The receptor comes from a girl under 10 years old in good health and CMV-seronegative. This rearrangement joins TRBV4-1 to TRBJ2-2, with D possibly being TRBD1 (6 bases). The CDR3 spells CASSQQGLNTGELFF. The CDR3 nucleotides read TGCGCCAGCAGCCAACAGGGGCTGAACACCGGGGAGCTGTTTTTT.